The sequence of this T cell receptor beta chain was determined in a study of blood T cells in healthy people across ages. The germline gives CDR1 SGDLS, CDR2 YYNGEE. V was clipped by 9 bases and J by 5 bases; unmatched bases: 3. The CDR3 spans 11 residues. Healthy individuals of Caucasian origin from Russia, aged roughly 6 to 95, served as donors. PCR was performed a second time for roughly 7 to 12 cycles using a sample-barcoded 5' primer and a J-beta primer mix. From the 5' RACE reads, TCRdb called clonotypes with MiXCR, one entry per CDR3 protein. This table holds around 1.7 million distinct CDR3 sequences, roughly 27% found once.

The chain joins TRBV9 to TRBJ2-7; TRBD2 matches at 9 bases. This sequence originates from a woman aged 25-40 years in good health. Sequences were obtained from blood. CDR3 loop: CANLAGNEQYF. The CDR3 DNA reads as TGTGCCAACCTAGCGGGAAACGAGCAGTACTTC.